The T cell receptor (beta chain) under discussion was sequenced for a study of shared clonotypes between healthy human individuals. Study-level findings and limits: Clonotypes that were shared across a handful of donors made up 4.5% to 5% of naive CD4 clonotypes. Sampling used blood alone; tissue repertoires probably differ. Larger richness was generally estimated for naive than memory subsets.

Details on this clone: Its antigen is unidentified.

Clones were read by immunoSEQ multiplex PCR, and TCRdb kept only the in-frame ones, dropping some. The sample carries 550,000 to 800,000 clones, around two thirds recorded once. The CDR3 loop spans 12 amino acids. Germline lookup yields CDR1 MNHNS and CDR2 SASEGT. Trimming pared 6 bases from V and 9 bases from J, leaving 15 bases between. This rearrangement joins TRBV6-1 to TRBJ2-7, with D tentatively TRBD2 (6 bases). The sequence was collected from a woman in her 30s in good health. Sequences were obtained from memory CD4+ T cells sorted from blood. Described subset: CD45RA-negative fraction. The CDR3 coding sequence is TGTGCCAGCAGGCGGGGAACCGGGACGCAGTACTTC. This gives the protein CASRRGTGTQYF.